These 27 T cell receptor beta chains were all obtained from the same sample, sequenced in a study of T cell clonality in common variable immunodeficiency (dated by TCRdb to between 2015 and 2017). Library construction relied on the immunoSEQ multiplex PCR assay. The source is immuneACCESS, and TCRdb retained only in-frame sequences with V and J called. Part of the clones is not carried over; for the studies checked, unresolved V genes explain less than half of this, and the remainder is unexplained. Across this sample, some 43,000 clones were tabulated and none appeared just once. Roughly 2.1% of the sample rests with the top ten. The sequenced sample consisted of peripheral blood mononuclear cells. These receptors were obtained from a person aged 18 to 75 in good health.

This clone has at least ten counts. The sequenced fragment ends 3 residues before the CDR3 boundary, so the rest is inferred from the germline J gene. The chain recombines TRBV10-3 with TRBJ2-1, with D maybe TRBD2 (5 bases). V was clipped by 7 bases and J by 0 bases, with 10 bases between them. CDR1 ENHRY and CDR2 SYGVKD come from the germline V gene. CDR3 size: 14 residues. The CDR3 sequence is CAIKSGSSYNEQFF. The part of the CDR3 DNA that was read is TGTGCCATCAAAAGCGGCAGCTCCTACAATGAG.

This clone was counted at least ten times. The read halts 3 residues ahead of the CDR3 end, with the missing end drawn from the germline J gene. The chain couples TRBV18 to TRBJ1-6; 8 bases are shared with TRBD1. Germline V gene lookup returns CDR1 KGHSH and CDR2 LQKENI. There are 17 residues in the CDR3. The V and J ends lost 1 base and 6 bases, in that order; junction bases with no gene match: 8. Partial CDR3 DNA: TGTGCCAGCTCACCACAGAAGACAGGGGACGGTAATTCACCC. It specifies CASSPQKTGDGNSP. The entire CDR3 protein is CASSPQKTGDGNSPLHF.

This clone was counted ten times or more. The read stops 3 residues short of the end of the CDR3; the missing end is completed from the germline J gene. The V call is TRBV2, the J call TRBJ2-6; 7 bases align to TRBD1. The CDR3 is 15 residues long. The J segment lost 1 base and the V segment lost 8 bases, leaving 5 bases of the junction unmatched. Germline V gene sequence: CDR1 SNHLY, CDR2 FYNNEI. Incomplete CDR3 DNA: TGTGCCAGCGATCCGACAGGGTCTGGGGCCAACGTC. This translates into CASDPTGSGANV. The complete CDR3 reads CASDPTGSGANVLTF.

The sample holds many counts of this clone. Read coverage stops 3 residues before the CDR3 terminus; the germline J gene supplies the remainder. V and J are TRBV30 and TRBJ1-6; 7 bases agree with TRBD1. This CDR3 region has 13 residues. J was trimmed by 5 bases and V by 7 bases; bases with no gene match: 5. Germline CDR1 is GTSNPN and CDR2 is SVGIG (reference sequence). CDR3 residues: CAFLDRNNSPLHF. The covered CDR3 bases are TGTGCCTTCTTGGACAGGAATAATTCACCC.

This clone was detected ten times or more. The read finishes 3 residues shy of the CDR3 end, and the germline J gene is used to complete it. This chain uses TRBV29-1 with TRBJ2-3; D call uncertain. The CDR3 runs 13 residues. V gave up 1 base and J gave up 5 bases, with 10 bases separating them. Germline CDR1 is SQVTM and CDR2 is ANQGSEA. CDR3 sequence: CSVEVSPGDTQYF. CDR3 DNA (partial): TGCAGCGTTGAAGTCTCACCCGGAGATACG.

In this sample, this clone turned up many times. Germline is not matched at one junction end, which may reflect a read error. The sequenced fragment ends 3 residues before the CDR3 boundary, so the rest is inferred from the germline J gene. The J gene is TRBJ2-5, the V gene TRBV7-7; a possible D gene is TRBD1 (5 bases). The germline V gene has CDR1 SSHAT and CDR2 FNYEAQ (reference sequence). The CDR3 is made up of 15 amino acids. CDR3 amino acids: CASSLARREQETQYF. Partial CDR3 DNA: TGTGCTAGCAGCTTAGCCCGCAGGGAACAAGAGACC.

This clone was detected ten times or more. The read falls 3 residues short of the CDR3 end, and the missing part is taken from the germline J gene. The V gene is TRBV15, the J gene TRBJ1-2; D not certain. The germline V gene has CDR1 LNHNV and CDR2 YYDKDF (reference sequence). Trimming took off 0 bases at V and 1 base at J, with 9 bases between the two ends. The length of the CDR3 is 15 residues. The CDR3 bases that were read are TGTGCCACCAGCAGAGATCTCGGGGTTAACTATGGC. Residues: CATSRDLGVNYG. The entire CDR3 protein reads CATSRDLGVNYGYTF.

This clone was seen repeatedly, ten times or more. CDR3 DNA (partial): TGTGCCAGACGAACCGCCCCAGGAAGCAATCAGCCC. Protein: CARRTAPGSNQP. The whole CDR3 region reads CARRTAPGSNQPQHF. V usage is TRBV6-4 and J usage is TRBJ1-5, with no clear D. The read ends 3 residues shy of where the CDR3 ends; the end is completed using the germline J gene. This CDR3 is built from 15 residues. Deletions cut 9 bases from V and 1 base from J, with 16 bases between. Per germline, CDR1 MRHNA and CDR2 SNTAGT.

At least ten counts were recorded for this clone. The read terminates 3 residues ahead of where the CDR3 ends, so the germline J gene completes it. J is TRBJ2-4 and V is TRBV6-2 or TRBV6-3; TRBD2 aligns across 7 bases. After removal of 6 bases from V and 1 base from J, the junction contained 3 bases not matched to a gene. Germline CDR1 and CDR2: MNHEY and SVGEGT. This CDR3 comprises 14 residues. CDR3 protein: CASRNGGAKNIQYF. CDR3 DNA (partial): TGTGCCAGCAGAAACGGGGGGGCCAAAAACATT.

This clone was seen at least ten times. The DNA ends 3 residues before the CDR3 does, and the rest of the CDR3 is filled in from the germline J gene. The rearrangement uses TRBV11-1 and TRBJ2-5; D remains unclear. V lost 0 bases and J lost 5, with 7 bases in between. Germline V CDR1 and CDR2: SGHAT, FQDESV (reference sequence). This CDR3 contains 13 residues. The sequenced part of the CDR3 DNA is TGTGCCAGCAGCTTAGCAGGGTTTGAGACC. Translation: CASSLAGFET. In full, the CDR3 is CASSLAGFETQYF.

This clone was detected ten times or more. From the germline J gene comes the end of the CDR3, since the read stops 3 residues before it. The rearrangement links TRBV13 to TRBJ2-3; D remains ambiguous. CDR3 length equals 13 residues. Trimming left V 5 bases short and J 2 bases short, with 8 bases between. In germline, CDR1 is PRHDT, CDR2 FYEKMQ (reference sequence). The CDR3 sequence: CASSTDFTDTQYF. The CDR3 bases that were read are TGTGCCAGCAGCACCGACTTCACAGATACG.

This clone has more than one count but fewer than ten. The CDR3 bases that were read are TGTGCCTGGAGTGTAGGGACAGGGGGCTACGAG. The encoded protein is CAWSVGTGGYE. The entire CDR3 protein reads CAWSVGTGGYEQYF. The rearrangement joins TRBV30 to TRBJ2-7, with TRBD1 matching 11 bases. The missing CDR3 end, 3 residues past where the read stops, is filled in from the germline J gene. Germline V gene sequence: CDR1 GTSNPN, CDR2 SVGIG (reference sequence). V trimming: 0 bases; J trimming: 3 bases; junction bases outside the gene matches: 1. The CDR3 is 14 amino acids.

The sample holds many counts of this clone. Read sequence stops 3 residues before the CDR3 end, and the germline J gene provides the missing end. The chain couples TRBV6-1 to TRBJ1-1; the match to TRBD1 covers 9 bases. Looked up from germline, CDR1 is MNHNS and CDR2 is SASEGT. The CDR3 runs 14 residues. The sequenced part of the CDR3 DNA is TGTGCCAGCAGTGGAACGGGACAGGGTCTTAAG. Protein product: CASSGTGQGLK. The whole CDR3 protein is CASSGTGQGLKAFF.

This clone was observed at least ten times. The CDR3 sequence: CSVGTGGLNTEAFF. The CDR3 bases that were read are TGCAGCGTTGGAACAGGGGGCTTGAACACTGAA. The V gene is TRBV29-1, the J gene TRBJ1-1, with 9 bases fitting TRBD1. From the germline J gene comes the end of the CDR3, since the read stops 3 residues before it. The V segment lost 4 bases and the J segment 0 bases; nucleotides outside the gene matches: 3. The CDR3 totals 14 residues. Per germline, CDR1 SQVTM and CDR2 ANQGSEA.

This clone was detected many times. The sequenced fragment ends 3 residues before the CDR3 boundary, so the rest is inferred from the germline J gene. The genes are TRBV5-6 and TRBJ1-1; D is perhaps TRBD1 (5 bases). Trimming shortened V by 3 bases and J by 6 bases, and 12 bases separated the two germline ends. This CDR3 contains 13 residues. CDR1 and CDR2 (germline): SGHDT, YYEEEE. CDR3 bases read: TGTGCCAGCAGCTCCGCCGGGGGATCTGAA. Translation: CASSSAGGSE. The whole CDR3 is CASSSAGGSEAFF.

As for this clone: From the germline J gene comes the end of the CDR3, since the read stops 3 residues before it. The chain carries TRBV7-2 and TRBJ2-4; D unresolved. Germline CDR1 reads SGHTA; CDR2 reads FQGNSA. This CDR3 comprises 12 residues. Partial CDR3 DNA: TGTGCCAGCAGGGTACTAAACTATGGT. Residues: CASRVLNYG. The full CDR3 is CASRVLNYGQYF.

In this sample, this clone turned up many times. The CDR3 is cut off 3 residues early in the read; its end comes from the germline J gene. The chain links TRBV29-1 to TRBJ1-2, with D uncertain. Trimming cost V 5 bases and J 4 bases, with 8 bases left between them. Germline lookup yields CDR1 SQVTM and CDR2 ANQGSEA. This CDR3 region has 11 residues. CDR3 residues: CSVRDTYGYTF. CDR3 DNA, as far as it was read: TGCAGCGTTCGAGACACCTATGGC.

This clone has ten or more counts. Read sequence stops 3 residues before the CDR3 end, and the germline J gene provides the missing end. The rearrangement links TRBV29-1 to TRBJ1-5; 7 bases are shared with TRBD1. J gave up 7 bases and V 0 bases, and 3 bases lay outside the gene matches. The length of the CDR3 is 13 residues. Germline values: CDR1 SQVTM, CDR2 ANQGSEA. The CDR3 bases that were read are TGCAGCGTTGAAGAGGACAGGTACCAGCCC. This encodes CSVEEDRYQP. The entire CDR3 sequence reads CSVEEDRYQPQHF.

This clone was seen more than once but under ten times. The read halts 3 residues ahead of the CDR3 end, with the missing end drawn from the germline J gene. The J gene is TRBJ1-2, the V gene TRBV30, with 7 bases lining up with TRBD1. This CDR3 has 12 amino acids. With V trimmed by 5 bases and J by 3 bases, 3 bases remained unmatched. Per the germline V gene, CDR1 is GTSNPN and CDR2 is SVGIG (reference sequence). The CDR3 DNA, read in part, is TGTGCCTGGCGGACAGGACACTATGGC. As protein: CAWRTGHYG. The CDR3, in full, reads CAWRTGHYGYTF. The full variable domain, rest sourced from reference TRBV30 and TRBJ1-2, is SQTIHQWPATLVQPVGSPLSLECTVEGTSNPNLYWYRQAAGRGLQLLFYSVGIGQISSEVPQNLSASRPQDRQFILSSKKLLLSDSGFYLCAWRTGHYGYTFGSGTRLTVV.

This clone was picked up many times. The read ends 3 residues before the CDR3 terminus; that terminus is restored from the germline J gene. The sample has other DNA sequences that encode this CDR3 too. The chain combines TRBV6-2 or TRBV6-3 with TRBJ1-3; 7 nucleotides line up with TRBD1. Germline V gene sequence: CDR1 MNHEY, CDR2 SVGEGT. J lost 4 bases, V lost 6 bases, and 6 bases had no gene match. There are 14 residues in the CDR3. The CDR3 reads CASSPTGNGNTIYF. The CDR3 DNA, read in part, is TGTGCCAGCAGCCCGACAGGGAACGGAAACACC.

The table lists this clone with many counts. The CDR3 is cut off 3 residues early in the read; its end comes from the germline J gene. The chain combines TRBV20-1 with TRBJ2-5; 9 bases agree with TRBD1. Germline lookup yields CDR1 DFQATT and CDR2 SNEGSKA (reference sequence). Trimming took 5 bases from V and 5 from J; bases not matched to a gene: 12. The CDR3 is 15 residues long. Partial CDR3 DNA: TGCAGTGCTGGACGAACAGGGGGCGAAGTGGAGACC. Its translation: CSAGRTGGEVET. In full, the CDR3 is CSAGRTGGEVETQYF.

As for this clone: The read stops 3 residues short of the end of the CDR3; the missing end is completed from the germline J gene. The chain links TRBV30 to TRBJ1-2; TRBD1 is a possible D gene (5 bases). The CDR3 covers 13 residues. The V gene's germline CDR1 is GTSNPN and CDR2 SVGIG (reference sequence). CDR3 amino acids: CAWSVRGADTYTF. The sequenced part of the CDR3 DNA is TGTGCCTGGAGTGTTAGAGGGGCAGATACC.

This clone was recorded many times. The read terminates 3 residues before the CDR3 end, so the remaining end is supplied by the germline J gene. The rearrangement joins TRBV29-1 to TRBJ1-1; 7 bases are shared with TRBD1. The CDR3 has 13 residues. Germline V CDR1 and CDR2: SQVTM, ANQGSEA. V trimming: 4 bases; J trimming: 7 bases; junction bases outside the gene matches: 9. CDR3 DNA, as far as it was read: TGCAGCGTTGTGACAGGGAGAGACTATGAA. Its protein is CSVVTGRDYE. The entire CDR3 sequence reads CSVVTGRDYEAFF.

This clone showed up many times. Sequencing ends 3 residues short of the CDR3 end; the germline J gene provides the rest. The V gene is TRBV6-2 or TRBV6-3, the J gene TRBJ1-4, with D hard to call. CDR3 length: 16 residues. Germline V lookup: CDR1 MNHEY, CDR2 SVGEGT. The ends were cut back, 2 bases at V and 5 bases at J, with 15 bases in the middle. The CDR3 region is CASSYPDGHPNEKLFF. The sequenced part of the CDR3 DNA is TGTGCCAGCAGTTACCCCGATGGGCATCCGAATGAAAAA.

This clone was detected many times. The CDR3 goes on 3 residues after the read ends, and that part is filled in from the germline J gene. This chain uses TRBV7-3 with TRBJ2-5; D is uncertain. Trimming cost V 2 bases and J 3 bases, with 7 bases left between them. The germline CDR1 and CDR2 sequences are SGHTA and FQGTGA. This CDR3 has 13 amino acids. CDR3 region: CASSLSVKETQYF. CDR3 DNA (partial): TGTGCCAGCAGCTTATCAGTGAAAGAGACC.

Ten or more counts support this clone. The CDR3 end is not reached by the read, which stops 3 residues before it; the germline J gene fills it in. The V call is TRBV7-2, the J call TRBJ1-2, with 7 bases identical to TRBD1. The CDR3 spans 13 residues. Germline V gives CDR1 SGHTA, CDR2 FQGNSA. J gave up 4 bases and V 6 bases, and 5 bases lay outside the gene matches. The chain's CDR3 is CASSSQGFYGYTF. Incomplete CDR3 DNA: TGTGCCAGCAGTTCACAGGGGTTCTATGGC.

This clone has at least ten counts. Read sequence stops 3 residues before the CDR3 end, and the germline J gene provides the missing end. The chain has TRBV7-3 and TRBJ2-2; 9 bases fit TRBD1. The CDR3 has 14 amino acids. The J segment lost 8 bases and the V segment lost 5 bases, leaving 6 bases of the junction unmatched. Germline CDR1 SGHTA, CDR2 FQGTGA. CDR3 bases read: TGTGCCAGCAGCGAGACAGGGGGAGTAGGGGAG. This sequence encodes CASSETGGVGE. The whole CDR3 protein is CASSETGGVGELFF.